The 8 T cell receptor beta chains below all came from one sample that was sequenced in a study of spatial heterogeneity in lung cancer. This sample's time point: sample taken at primary tumor resection. Via MiXCR, TCRdb re-called the 5' RACE reads, giving one row per CDR3 protein. The data show about 80,000 distinct CDR3 sequences, with under 8.5% seen just once and 6.8% held by the top ten. This specimen consisted of PBMCs, obtained at surgery. The origin of the receptors is a male donor with early-stage non-small cell lung cancer.

This clonotype was detected many times. The chain couples TRBV5-1 to TRBJ2-2, with D perhaps TRBD1 or TRBD2 (5 bases each). The CDR3 totals 15 residues. The germline CDR1 and CDR2 sequences are SGHRS and YFSETQ. The V and J ends lost 0 bases and 2 bases respectively, with 8 bases between them. The CDR3 loop is CASSLGGANTGELFF. The CDR3 coding sequence is TGCGCCAGCAGCTTGGGAGGGGCCAACACCGGGGAGCTGTTTTTT.

The chain combines TRBV5-5 with TRBJ2-5; a possible D gene is TRBD2 (5 bases). The V gene lost 4 bases and the J gene lost 5 bases, with 15 bases spanning the gap. Germline assignment: CDR1 SGHKS and CDR2 YYEKEE (reference sequence). The CDR3 contains 14 residues. Here the CDR3 DNA reads TGTGCCAGCAGCCCAACTCCGGGGAAGGAGACCCAGTACTTC. Its translation is CASSPTPGKETQYF.

This clonotype was picked up a small number of times. The J gene is TRBJ1-1, the V gene TRBV5-4, with a possible D match to TRBD1 (6 bases). There are 13 residues in the CDR3. The V and J ends lost 0 bases and 7 bases respectively, with 10 bases between them. Germline values: CDR1 SGHNT, CDR2 YYREEE (reference sequence). As DNA, the CDR3 is TGTGCCAGCAGCTTGGACGGGGGCGGTGAAGCTTTCTTT. Amino acids: CASSLDGGGEAFF.

This clonotype has only a few counts. The rearrangement joins TRBV5-1 to TRBJ1-5, with 11 positions matching TRBD1. CDR1 and CDR2 from the germline V gene are SGHRS and YFSETQ. The ends lost 4 bases at V and 2 bases at J; junction bases unmatched: 8. This CDR3 is 17 amino acids long. CDR3 protein: CASSTGTGGSGNQPQHF. The CDR3 DNA is TGCGCCAGCAGCACGGGGACAGGGGGTTCTGGCAATCAGCCCCAGCATTTT. The variable domain in full, completed from reference TRBV5-1 and TRBJ1-5, reads KAGVTQTPRYLIKTRGQQVTLSCSPISGHRSVSWYQQTPGQGLQFLFEYFSETQRNKGNFPGRFSGRQFSNSRSEMNVSTLELGDSALYLCASSTGTGGSGNQPQHFGDGTRLSIL.

This clonotype appeared many times. CDR3 DNA: TGTGCCACCAGTGATTTGGAGCGGGGGAACAATGAGCAGTTCTTC. This sequence encodes CATSDLERGNNEQFF. J is TRBJ2-1 and V is TRBV24-1; 8 bases are a match to TRBD2. The germline V gene encodes CDR1 KGHDR and CDR2 SFDVKD. This CDR3 is 15 amino acids long. V trimming: 0 bases; J trimming: 5 bases; junction bases outside the gene matches: 2.

This clonotype was seen a handful of times. The chain combines TRBV20-1 with TRBJ2-3, with D unclear. This CDR3 has 12 residues. Deletions cut 1 base from V and 6 bases from J, with 8 bases between. Germline V CDR1 and CDR2: DFQATT, SNEGSKA (reference sequence). In DNA, the CDR3 is TGCAGTGCTAGAGGACCGGCCGATACGCAGTATTTT. It codes for CSARGPADTQYF.

This chain uses TRBV5-5 with TRBJ2-7; 10 bases fit TRBD2. Germline-derived CDR1 and CDR2 are SGHKS and YYEKEE (reference sequence). The CDR3 contains 17 residues. Losses at the gene ends were 4 bases for V and 0 bases for J; bases not matched to a gene: 10. The CDR3 is CASSATKREGTSYEQYF. The DNA for the CDR3 is TGTGCCAGCAGCGCGACCAAGCGGGAGGGGACCTCCTACGAGCAGTACTTC.

The table lists this clonotype with many counts. The V call is TRBV20-1, the J call TRBJ1-1; D not resolved. The V gene's germline CDR1 is DFQATT and CDR2 SNEGSKA (reference sequence). The CDR3 sequence is 15 residues long. Trimming took 1 base from V and 1 from J, leaving 13 bases between them. The CDR3 is CSARGSGQPNTEAFF. The CDR3 DNA reads as TGCAGTGCTAGAGGCTCTGGCCAGCCGAACACTGAAGCTTTCTTT.